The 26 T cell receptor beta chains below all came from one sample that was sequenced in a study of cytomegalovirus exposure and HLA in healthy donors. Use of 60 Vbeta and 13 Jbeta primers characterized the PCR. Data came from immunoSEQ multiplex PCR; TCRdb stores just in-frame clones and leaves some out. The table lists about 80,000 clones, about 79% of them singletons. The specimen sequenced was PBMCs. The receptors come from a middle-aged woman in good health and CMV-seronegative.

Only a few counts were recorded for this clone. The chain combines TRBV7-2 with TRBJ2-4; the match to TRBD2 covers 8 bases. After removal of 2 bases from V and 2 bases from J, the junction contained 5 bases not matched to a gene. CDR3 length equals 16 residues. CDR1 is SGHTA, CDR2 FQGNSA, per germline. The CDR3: CASSLNGGVTKNIQYF. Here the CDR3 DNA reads TGTGCCAGCAGCTTAAACGGGGGGGTCACCAAAAACATTCAGTACTTC.

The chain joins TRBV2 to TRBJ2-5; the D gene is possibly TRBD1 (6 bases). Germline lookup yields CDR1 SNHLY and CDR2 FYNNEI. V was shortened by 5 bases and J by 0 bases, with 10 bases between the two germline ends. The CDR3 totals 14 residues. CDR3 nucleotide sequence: TGTGCCAGCAGTTGGACAGTGTACCAAGAGACCCAGTACTTC. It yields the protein CASSWTVYQETQYF. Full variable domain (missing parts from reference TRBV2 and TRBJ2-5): EPEVTQTPSHQVTQMGQEVILRCVPISNHLYFYWYRQILGQKVEFLVSFYNNEISEKSEIFDDQFSVERPDGSNFTLKIRSTKLEDSAMYFCASSWTVYQETQYFGPGTRLLVL.

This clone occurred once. CDR3 DNA sequence: TGTGCCAGCAGTCCTACTAGCGCCGTTGAGACCCAGTACTTC. Translation gives CASSPTSAVETQYF. This chain uses TRBV28 with TRBJ2-5; 7 bases fit TRBD2. Losses at the gene ends were 5 bases for V and 5 bases for J; bases not matched to a gene: 8. Germline V gene data show CDR1 as MDHEN and CDR2 as SYDVKM. The CDR3 totals 14 residues. The full variable domain, in which reference TRBV28 and TRBJ2-5 provide the parts outside the CDR3, is DVKVTQSSRYLVKRTGEKVFLECVQDMDHENMFWYRQDPGLGLRLIYFSYDVKMKEKGDIPEGYSVSREKKERFSLILESASTNQTSMYLCASSPTSAVETQYFGPGTRLLVL.

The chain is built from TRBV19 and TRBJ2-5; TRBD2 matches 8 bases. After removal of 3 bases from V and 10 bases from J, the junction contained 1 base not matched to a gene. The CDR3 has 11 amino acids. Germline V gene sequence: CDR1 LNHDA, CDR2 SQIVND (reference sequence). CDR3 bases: TGTGCCAGTAGTATGCGGGGGGACCAGTACTTC. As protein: CASSMRGDQYF.

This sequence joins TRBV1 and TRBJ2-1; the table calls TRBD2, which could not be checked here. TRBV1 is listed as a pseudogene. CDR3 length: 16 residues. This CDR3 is CTSSQEGRLAVREQFF. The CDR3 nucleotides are TGCACCAGCAGCCAAGAAGGAAGACTAGCGGTGCGTGAGCAGTTCTTC.

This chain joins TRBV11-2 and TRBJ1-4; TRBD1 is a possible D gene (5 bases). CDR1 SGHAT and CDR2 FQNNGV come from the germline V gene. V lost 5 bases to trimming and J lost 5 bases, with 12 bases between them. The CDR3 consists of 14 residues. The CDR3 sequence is CASSPLGGNEKLFF. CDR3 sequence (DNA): TGTGCCAGCAGCCCCCTGGGGGGAAATGAAAAACTGTTTTTT.

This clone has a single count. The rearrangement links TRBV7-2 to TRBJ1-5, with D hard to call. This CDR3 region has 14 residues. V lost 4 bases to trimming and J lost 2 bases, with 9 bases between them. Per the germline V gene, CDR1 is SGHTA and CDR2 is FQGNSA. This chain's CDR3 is CASSSPTGNQPQHF. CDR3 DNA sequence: TGTGCCAGCAGCTCTCCCACAGGCAATCAGCCCCAGCATTTT.

The CDR3 here is CARGQGEQYF. DNA for the CDR3: TGTGCCAGGGGGCAAGGCGAGCAGTACTTC. The chain joins TRBV2 to TRBJ2-7; possibly TRBD1 for D (5 bases). The germline V gene has CDR1 SNHLY and CDR2 FYNNEI. This CDR3 has 10 amino acids. V gave up 9 bases and J gave up 6 bases, with 9 bases separating them.

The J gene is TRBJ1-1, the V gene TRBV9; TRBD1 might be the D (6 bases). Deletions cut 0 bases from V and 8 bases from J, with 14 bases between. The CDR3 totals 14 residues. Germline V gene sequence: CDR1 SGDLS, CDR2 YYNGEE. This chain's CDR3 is CASSVVSEGTEAFF. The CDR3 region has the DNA TGTGCCAGCAGCGTAGTAAGTGAGGGGACAGAAGCTTTCTTT.

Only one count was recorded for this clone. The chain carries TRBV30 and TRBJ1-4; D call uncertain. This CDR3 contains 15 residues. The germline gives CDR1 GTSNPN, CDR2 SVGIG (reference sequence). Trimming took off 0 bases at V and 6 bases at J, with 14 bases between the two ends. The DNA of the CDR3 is TGTGCCTGGAGTGTACCGCGAGGGCTGCATGAAAAACTGTTTTTT. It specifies CAWSVPRGLHEKLFF. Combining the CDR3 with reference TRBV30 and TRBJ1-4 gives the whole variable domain SQTIHQWPATLVQPVGSPLSLECTVEGTSNPNLYWYRQAAGRGLQLLFYSVGIGQISSEVPQNLSASRPQDRQFILSSKKLLLSDSGFYLCAWSVPRGLHEKLFFGSGTQLSVL.

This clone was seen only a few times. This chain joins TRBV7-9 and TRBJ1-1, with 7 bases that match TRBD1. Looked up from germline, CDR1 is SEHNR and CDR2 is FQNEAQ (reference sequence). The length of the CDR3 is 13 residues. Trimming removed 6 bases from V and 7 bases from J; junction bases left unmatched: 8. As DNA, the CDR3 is TGTGCCAGCAGACACCGGGACAGTAGTGAAGCTTTCTTT. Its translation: CASRHRDSSEAFF.

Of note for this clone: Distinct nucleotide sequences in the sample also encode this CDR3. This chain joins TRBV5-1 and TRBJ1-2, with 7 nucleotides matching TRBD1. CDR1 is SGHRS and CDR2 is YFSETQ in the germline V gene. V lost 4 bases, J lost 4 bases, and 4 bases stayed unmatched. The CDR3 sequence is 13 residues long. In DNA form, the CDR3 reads TGCGCCAGCAGCCCGGACAGGTCCTATGGCTACACCTTC. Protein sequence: CASSPDRSYGYTF.

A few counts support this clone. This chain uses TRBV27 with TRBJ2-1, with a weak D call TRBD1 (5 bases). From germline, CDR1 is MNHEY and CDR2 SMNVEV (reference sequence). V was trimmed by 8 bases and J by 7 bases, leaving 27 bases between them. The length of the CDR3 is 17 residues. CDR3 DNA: TGTGCCAGCCGGACATGGGCCATATCAGGGATGAAGAATGAGCAGTTCTTC. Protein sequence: CASRTWAISGMKNEQFF.

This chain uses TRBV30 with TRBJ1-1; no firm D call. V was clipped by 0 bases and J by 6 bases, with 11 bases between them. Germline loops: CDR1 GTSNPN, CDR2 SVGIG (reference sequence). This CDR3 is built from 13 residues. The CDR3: CAWSVSYGSEAFF. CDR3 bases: TGTGCCTGGAGTGTAAGTTACGGGTCTGAAGCTTTCTTT.

CDR3 protein: CASSIPGTGKNIQYF. DNA for the CDR3: TGTGCCAGTAGTATCCCCGGGACAGGGAAAAACATTCAGTACTTC. The chain links TRBV19 to TRBJ2-4; 9 nucleotides line up with TRBD1. V dropped 3 bases and J dropped 4; count of bases not matched to a gene: 4. CDR1 is LNHDA, CDR2 SQIVND, per germline (reference sequence). The CDR3 has 15 amino acids.

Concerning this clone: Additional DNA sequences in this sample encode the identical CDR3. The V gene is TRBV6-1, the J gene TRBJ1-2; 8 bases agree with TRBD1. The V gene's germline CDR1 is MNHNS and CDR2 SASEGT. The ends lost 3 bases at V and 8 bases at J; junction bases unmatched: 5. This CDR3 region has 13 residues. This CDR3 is CASSDRDRGGYTF. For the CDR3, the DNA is TGTGCCAGCAGTGACCGTGACAGGGGAGGCTACACCTTC.

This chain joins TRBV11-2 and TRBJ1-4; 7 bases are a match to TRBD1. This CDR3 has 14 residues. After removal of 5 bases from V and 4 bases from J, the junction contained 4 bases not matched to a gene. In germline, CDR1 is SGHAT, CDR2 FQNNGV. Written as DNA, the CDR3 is TGTGCCAGCAGCCAGGGACAGTTTAATGAAAAACTGTTTTTT. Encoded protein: CASSQGQFNEKLFF.

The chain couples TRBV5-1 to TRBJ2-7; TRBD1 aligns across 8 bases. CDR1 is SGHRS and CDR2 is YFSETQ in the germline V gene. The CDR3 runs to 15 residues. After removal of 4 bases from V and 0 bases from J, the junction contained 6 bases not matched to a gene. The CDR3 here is CASSAGTGGSYEQYF. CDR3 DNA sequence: TGCGCCAGCAGCGCCGGGACAGGAGGCTCCTACGAGCAGTACTTC.

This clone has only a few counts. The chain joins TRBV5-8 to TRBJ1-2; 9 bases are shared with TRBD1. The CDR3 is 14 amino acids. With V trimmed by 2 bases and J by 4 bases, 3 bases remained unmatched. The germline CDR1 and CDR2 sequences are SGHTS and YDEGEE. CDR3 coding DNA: TGTGCCAGCAGCTTCGGGACAGGGCGCTATGGCTACACCTTC. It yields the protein CASSFGTGRYGYTF.

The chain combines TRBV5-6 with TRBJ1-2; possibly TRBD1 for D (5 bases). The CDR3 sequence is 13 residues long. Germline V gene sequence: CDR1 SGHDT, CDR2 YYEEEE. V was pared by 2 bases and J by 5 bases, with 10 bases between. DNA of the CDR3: TGTGCCAGCAGCTTCGGCAGGACATATGGCTACACCTTC. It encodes CASSFGRTYGYTF.

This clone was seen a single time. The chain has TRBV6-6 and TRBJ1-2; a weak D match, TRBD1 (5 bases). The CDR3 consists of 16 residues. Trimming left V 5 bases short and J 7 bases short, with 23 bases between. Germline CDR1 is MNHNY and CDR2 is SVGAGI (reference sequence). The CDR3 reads CASSPNPGQGKIGYTF. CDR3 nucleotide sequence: TGTGCCAGCAGTCCGAACCCCGGCCAGGGAAAAATTGGCTACACCTTC.

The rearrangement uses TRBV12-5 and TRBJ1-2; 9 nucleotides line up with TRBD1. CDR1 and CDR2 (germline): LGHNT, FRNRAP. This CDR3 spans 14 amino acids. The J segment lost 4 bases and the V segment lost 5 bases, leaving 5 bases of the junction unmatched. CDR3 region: CASGTGQGSYGYTF. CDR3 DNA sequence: TGTGCTAGTGGTACCGGACAGGGGAGCTATGGCTACACCTTC.

CDR3: CASSVQGARTDTQYF. CDR3 coding DNA: TGTGCCAGCAGTGTACAGGGGGCGCGGACAGATACGCAGTATTTT. The chain uses TRBV6-5 and TRBJ2-3, with 9 bases fitting TRBD1. The germline CDR1 and CDR2 sequences are MNHEY and SVGAGI. The CDR3 extends over 15 amino acids. The V gene end was trimmed by 5 bases and the J gene end by 3 bases; junction bases not matched to a gene: 6.

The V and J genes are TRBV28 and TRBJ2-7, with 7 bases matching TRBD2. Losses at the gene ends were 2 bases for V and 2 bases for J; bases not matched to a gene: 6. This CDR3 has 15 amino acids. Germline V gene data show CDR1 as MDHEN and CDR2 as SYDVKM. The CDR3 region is CASSLSTRGTYEQYF. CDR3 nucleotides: TGTGCCAGCAGTTTAAGCACGCGGGGGACCTACGAGCAGTACTTC.

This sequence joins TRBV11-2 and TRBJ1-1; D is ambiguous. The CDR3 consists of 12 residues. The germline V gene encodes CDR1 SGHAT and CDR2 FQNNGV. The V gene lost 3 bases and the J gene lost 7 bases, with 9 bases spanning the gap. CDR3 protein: CASSFGGVEAFF. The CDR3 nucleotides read TGTGCCAGCAGCTTTGGCGGGGTTGAAGCTTTCTTT.

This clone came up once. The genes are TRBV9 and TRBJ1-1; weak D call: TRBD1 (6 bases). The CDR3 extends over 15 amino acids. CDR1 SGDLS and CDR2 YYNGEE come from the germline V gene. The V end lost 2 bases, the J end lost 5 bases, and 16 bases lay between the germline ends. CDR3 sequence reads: CASSVEGGGETEAFF. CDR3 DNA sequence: TGTGCCAGCAGCGTGGAGGGGGGGGGTGAAACTGAAGCTTTCTTT.